This passage covers 16 T cell receptor beta chains from one sample sequenced in a study of T cell responses to AZD1222 COVID-19 vaccine. The table came from immunoSEQ multiplex PCR; TCRdb's copy has only in-frame clones and leaves some out. The sample records over 120,000 clones, around 90% being singletons. Here the sequenced sample was peripheral blood, taken 28 days after the second dose of the MenACWY control vaccine. These receptors all stem from an adult who received the MenACWY meningococcal vaccine as a control.

This clone was seen a handful of times. The rearrangement joins TRBV7-2 to TRBJ1-2; D is undetermined. The ends were cut back, 2 bases at V and 2 bases at J, with 15 bases in the middle. CDR1 is SGHTA and CDR2 is FQGNSA in the germline V gene. The length of the CDR3 is 16 residues. CDR3 in amino acids: CASSLSPGPGNYGYTF. In nucleotides, the CDR3 is TGTGCCAGCAGCTTATCCCCGGGCCCTGGAAACTATGGCTACACCTTC.

The chain combines TRBV6-2 or TRBV6-3 with TRBJ2-3, with D possibly TRBD2 on 5 matching bases. The CDR3 consists of 14 residues. CDR1 is MNHEY and CDR2 is SVGEGT in the germline V gene. Trimming pared 0 bases from V and 6 bases from J, leaving 10 bases between. The CDR3 here is CASSYSPRGDTQYF. CDR3 DNA: TGTGCCAGCAGTTACTCCCCACGAGGGGATACGCAGTATTTT.

This clone was seen only a few times. The chain employs TRBV5-1 and TRBJ2-1, with 7 bases lining up with TRBD2. The ends lost 5 bases at V and 1 base at J; junction bases unmatched: 3. Germline assignment: CDR1 SGHRS and CDR2 YFSETQ. The CDR3 runs to 14 residues. CDR3 loop: CASRPSGSYNEQFF. In DNA form, the CDR3 reads TGCGCCAGCAGGCCTAGCGGATCCTACAATGAGCAGTTCTTC.

Here the CDR3 DNA reads TGTGCCAGTTCCCCAGCCCAGGGTGAAAAACTGTTTTTT. It is translated as CASSPAQGEKLFF. The chain recombines TRBV19 with TRBJ1-4; the D gene is possibly TRBD1 (5 bases). Trimming left V 8 bases short and J 7 bases short, with 14 bases between. CDR1 is LNHDA, CDR2 SQIVND, per germline (reference sequence). CDR3 length: 13 amino acids.

The chain employs TRBV5-6 and TRBJ1-2, with 8 nucleotides matching TRBD1. The CDR3 loop spans 16 amino acids. The V gene end was trimmed by 4 bases and the J gene end by 4 bases; junction bases not matched to a gene: 12. CDR1 is SGHDT and CDR2 is YYEEEE in the germline V gene. The CDR3 region is CASSGLTGERLYGYTF. CDR3 sequence (DNA): TGTGCCAGCAGCGGCTTGACAGGGGAGCGGCTCTATGGCTACACCTTC.

V gene TRBV10-3 combines with J gene TRBJ1-5; 11 bases match TRBD1. Per germline, CDR1 ENHRY and CDR2 SYGVKD. The CDR3 runs to 16 residues. The junction had 4 bases not matched to a gene; V was cut back by 6 bases and J by 0 bases. This CDR3 is CAISGQGALSNQPQHF. CDR3 DNA: TGTGCCATCAGCGGACAGGGGGCGCTTAGCAATCAGCCCCAGCATTTT.

This clone was recorded a few times. Other nucleotide sequences in the sample specify the same CDR3. The chain joins TRBV6-5 to TRBJ1-1; no clear D. From germline, CDR1 is MNHEY and CDR2 SVGAGI. The CDR3 has 14 residues. V was cut by 2 bases and J by 1 base, with 8 bases left in between. The CDR3 protein is CASSYRTGNTEAFF. CDR3 nucleotides: TGTGCCAGCAGTTACCGAACCGGGAACACTGAAGCTTTCTTT.

The chain joins TRBV2 to TRBJ1-5; D may be TRBD1 (6 bases). The ends were cut back, 0 bases at V and 5 bases at J, with 8 bases in the middle. Germline assignment: CDR1 SNHLY and CDR2 FYNNEI. The CDR3 runs to 14 residues. The CDR3 here is CASSEASGDQPQHF. In nucleotides, the CDR3 is TGTGCCAGCAGTGAAGCGTCAGGGGATCAGCCCCAGCATTTT.

For this clone: Other DNA sequences from this sample encode an identical CDR3 as well. The rearrangement joins TRBV9 to TRBJ1-3; unclear D gene. Germline V gene data show CDR1 as SGDLS and CDR2 as YYNGEE. Deletions cut 0 bases from V and 1 base from J, with 5 bases between. The CDR3 sequence is 14 residues long. CDR3 protein: CASSVVGSGNTIYF. The CDR3 region has the DNA TGTGCCAGCAGCGTAGTCGGGTCTGGAAACACCATATATTTT.

The V gene is TRBV7-8, the J gene TRBJ2-1, with D possibly being TRBD2 (5 bases). The CDR3 has 15 residues. With 2 bases removed from V and 4 bases from J, the gap between germline ends came to 12 bases. Germline values: CDR1 SGHVS, CDR2 FQNEAQ. CDR3 sequence: CASSLSRAPYNEQFF. The DNA of the CDR3 is TGTGCCAGCAGCTTATCGCGGGCCCCGTACAATGAGCAGTTCTTC.

This chain's CDR3 is CASSKGTGTGETQYF. The CDR3 nucleotides read TGTGCCAGCAGCAAAGGCACGGGAACAGGGGAGACCCAGTACTTC. This chain joins TRBV21-1 and TRBJ2-5; the table calls TRBD1, which could not be checked here. TRBV21-1 is a pseudogene. CDR3 length: 15 amino acids.

The rearrangement uses TRBV4-1 and TRBJ2-1; the D is unclear. Germline V gene sequence: CDR1 MGHRA, CDR2 YSYEKL. CDR3 size: 13 residues. V was pared by 1 base and J by 4 bases, with 5 bases between. CDR3 in amino acids: CASSQVLYNEQFF. The CDR3 DNA reads as TGCGCCAGCAGCCAAGTCCTGTACAATGAGCAGTTCTTC.

This clone has a single count. V and J are TRBV27 and TRBJ2-7, with D possibly matching TRBD1 (5 bases). CDR1 and CDR2 from the germline V gene are MNHEY and SMNVEV (reference sequence). Trimming left V 4 bases short and J 1 base short, with 8 bases between. The CDR3 extends over 13 amino acids. The CDR3 DNA sequence: TGTGCCAGCAGTTGGGCAGGGTCCTACGAGCAGTACTTC. This sequence encodes CASSWAGSYEQYF.

The chain joins TRBV2 to TRBJ2-3, with 13 bases that match TRBD2. The germline gives CDR1 SNHLY, CDR2 FYNNEI. With V trimmed by 6 bases and J by 6 bases, 6 bases remained unmatched. There are 15 residues in the CDR3. CDR3 DNA sequence: TGTGCCAGCAGGCCCGGACTAGCGGGAGTGGATACGCAGTATTTT. It codes for CASRPGLAGVDTQYF.

The CDR3 loop reads CASSQDPGTAEKLFF. DNA of the CDR3: TGCGCCAGCAGCCAAGATCCAGGGACGGCTGAAAAACTGTTTTTT. V gene TRBV4-3 combines with J gene TRBJ1-4, with a possible D match to TRBD1 (5 bases). The CDR3 totals 15 residues. Germline CDR1 and CDR2: LGHNA and YSLEER. With 0 bases removed from V and 7 bases from J, the gap between germline ends came to 12 bases.

This chain uses TRBV18 with TRBJ2-1, with D tentatively TRBD2 (6 bases). The germline V gene encodes CDR1 KGHSH and CDR2 LQKENI. The CDR3 runs 14 residues. Trimming shortened V by 10 bases and J by 10 bases, and 23 bases separated the two germline ends. CDR3 residues: CATSTEGLSVEQFF. CDR3 bases: TGTGCCACCTCTACGGAGGGGCTAAGTGTGGAGCAGTTCTTC.